This T cell receptor (beta chain) was recovered during a study of shared clonotypes between healthy human individuals. The study separated CD4+ cells into CD45RA+ naive and CD45RA-negative memory subsets. Study-level points and caveats: At large depth, rarefaction still showed sorted-subset sequencing to be incomplete.

Assay used: immunoSEQ multiplex PCR; TCRdb lists only in-frame clones, some missing. In the table there are 1 million to 1.2 million clones, roughly 80% of which are singletons. In the case of this clone: Its cognate antigen is unknown.

This TCR was recovered from a man younger than 35 in good health. Some clones in this sample may be carry-over from other donors' samples. Sequencing was carried out using memory CD4+ T cells from PBMCs. Documented subset: CD45RA-negative fraction.

CDR3 nucleotides: TGCGCCAGCAGCCCCGGGACTAGCGTCGAGCAGTACTTC. It codes for CASSPGTSVEQYF. The V and J genes are TRBV5-1 and TRBJ2-7; 10 bases fit TRBD2. This CDR3 has 13 amino acids. V shed 4 bases and J 6 bases; nucleotides not matched to a gene: 4. CDR1 and CDR2 (germline): SGHRS, YFSETQ.